The present T cell receptor beta chain was sequenced within a study of T cell repertoires in cytomegalovirus infection. For the study at large: Signatures in public TCR beta sequences pointed to both CMV infection and matching HLA type.

From the reads, TCRdb called clonotypes with MiXCR, one entry per CDR3 protein. The sample shows fewer than 550,000 distinct CDR3 sequences, under 40% of them seen only once. The study's findings and limits: Individuals carrying CMV plus the relevant HLA were identified by cumulative frequency of public TCR beta families. HLA-C-restricted CMV-specific TCR beta clonotypes prevailed in the ex vivo response.

In regard to this clonotype: What it binds is not known.

The sequence was collected from a human donor in good health (CMV status not recorded). Some clones in this sample may be carry-over from other donors' samples. The sequencing input was PBMCs.

The CDR3 here is CASRIHRVQETQYF. The CDR3 DNA reads as TGTGCCAGCAGAATCCACAGGGTACAAGAGACCCAGTACTTC. This chain joins TRBV28 and TRBJ2-5; D is possibly TRBD1 (6 bases). CDR1 is MDHEN and CDR2 is SYDVKM in the germline V gene. V lost 6 bases, J lost 2 bases, and 13 bases lay in between. This CDR3 comprises 14 residues.